The 10 T cell receptor beta chains given below trace back to one sample, sequenced in a study of cytomegalovirus exposure and HLA in healthy donors. Generated by immunoSEQ multiplex PCR, the TCRdb table keeps only in-frame clones and is missing some. Of more than 95,000 clones in the sample, roughly nine tenths were seen once. Source material: PBMCs. Source of these receptors: a man aged 18 to 35 in good health and CMV-seropositive.

J is TRBJ2-1 and V is TRBV10-1; 13 bases are shared with TRBD2. Germline V CDR1 and CDR2: WNHNN, SYGVQD (reference sequence). The CDR3 extends over 15 amino acids. The V segment lost 3 bases and the J segment 8 bases; nucleotides outside the gene matches: 4. This CDR3 is CASSDTSGGADEQFF. The CDR3 bases are TGCGCCAGCAGTGACACTAGCGGGGGGGCCGATGAGCAGTTCTTC.

The chain couples TRBV10-1 to TRBJ2-1, with D possibly matching TRBD1 (6 bases). Germline V gives CDR1 WNHNN, CDR2 SYGVQD (reference sequence). The CDR3 has 15 amino acids. Trimming cost V 3 bases and J 7 bases, with 16 bases left between them. CDR3 DNA: TGCGCCAGCAGTGAATGGGGGCCCGCGAGTAATGAGCAGTTCTTC. The encoded protein is CASSEWGPASNEQFF.

The V and J genes are TRBV2 and TRBJ2-1; 11 bases are shared with TRBD2. From germline, CDR1 is SNHLY and CDR2 FYNNEI. This CDR3 spans 20 amino acids. V lost 7 bases to trimming and J lost 0 bases; unmatched junction nucleotides: 17. This CDR3 reads CASTQRVTSGGRGSYNEQFF. The CDR3 bases are TGTGCCAGCACCCAGCGAGTCACTAGCGGGGGTCGGGGCTCCTACAATGAGCAGTTCTTC.

A single count supports this clone. The chain links TRBV5-1 to TRBJ2-3; 11 nucleotides match TRBD2. The CDR3 length is 15 residues. Germline CDR1 and CDR2: SGHRS and YFSETQ. V lost 3 bases and J lost 6; bases outside the gene matches: 6. The CDR3 sequence is CASSSELAGADTQYF. In DNA, the CDR3 is TGCGCCAGCAGCTCCGAACTAGCGGGGGCGGATACGCAGTATTTT.

The chain links TRBV4-1 to TRBJ1-1; D is perhaps TRBD1 (6 bases). Germline V CDR1 and CDR2: MGHRA, YSYEKL. V shed 4 bases and J shed 4 bases, with 19 bases lying between them. The CDR3 extends over 16 amino acids. CDR3 protein: CASSRREPQGRTEAFF. DNA for the CDR3: TGCGCCAGCAGCCGCCGCGAACCACAGGGACGCACTGAAGCTTTCTTT.

V is TRBV2 and J is TRBJ1-1; 11 bases line up with TRBD1. The J segment lost 0 bases and the V segment lost 6 bases, leaving 9 bases of the junction unmatched. Germline CDR1 is SNHLY and CDR2 is FYNNEI. The CDR3 runs to 17 residues. CDR3: CASSGDRGATMNTEAFF. CDR3 in DNA: TGTGCCAGCAGCGGGGACAGGGGGGCGACCATGAACACTGAAGCTTTCTTT.

This clone was recorded once. CDR3 coding DNA: TGTGCCATCAGTGCATCGTGGACAGGGAGCTCCTACAATGAGCAGTTCTTC. It specifies CAISASWTGSSYNEQFF. This chain uses TRBV10-3 with TRBJ2-1, with 8 bases aligning to TRBD1. Trimming at V came to 4 bases and at J to 0 bases, leaving 8 bases not matched to a gene. The CDR3 covers 17 residues. Per germline, CDR1 ENHRY and CDR2 SYGVKD.

The chain couples TRBV27 to TRBJ1-1; possible D gene TRBD1, 5 bases. The CDR3 totals 16 residues. The V gene's germline CDR1 is MNHEY and CDR2 SMNVEV (reference sequence). V was clipped by 3 bases and J by 3 bases, with 17 bases between them. CDR3 in amino acids: CASSFLHGAEDTEAFF. The CDR3 DNA is TGTGCCAGCAGTTTCCTTCATGGGGCAGAGGACACTGAAGCTTTCTTT.

This chain joins TRBV11-2 and TRBJ1-6, with no clear D. Germline CDR1 SGHAT, CDR2 FQNNGV. The CDR3 is made up of 13 amino acids. Trimming left V 6 bases short and J 11 bases short, with 14 bases between. Written as DNA, the CDR3 is TGTGCCAGCAGACCTCTTCCGGCGGCACCCCTCCACTTT. This translates into CASRPLPAAPLHF.

This chain uses TRBV9 with TRBJ1-2, with 8 positions matching TRBD1. CDR3 length equals 15 residues. CDR1 is SGDLS and CDR2 is YYNGEE in the germline V gene. The J segment lost 2 bases and the V segment lost 6 bases, leaving 9 bases of the junction unmatched. The CDR3 sequence: CASTARTGPNYGYTF. DNA for the CDR3: TGTGCCAGCACCGCAAGGACAGGGCCGAACTATGGCTACACCTTC.